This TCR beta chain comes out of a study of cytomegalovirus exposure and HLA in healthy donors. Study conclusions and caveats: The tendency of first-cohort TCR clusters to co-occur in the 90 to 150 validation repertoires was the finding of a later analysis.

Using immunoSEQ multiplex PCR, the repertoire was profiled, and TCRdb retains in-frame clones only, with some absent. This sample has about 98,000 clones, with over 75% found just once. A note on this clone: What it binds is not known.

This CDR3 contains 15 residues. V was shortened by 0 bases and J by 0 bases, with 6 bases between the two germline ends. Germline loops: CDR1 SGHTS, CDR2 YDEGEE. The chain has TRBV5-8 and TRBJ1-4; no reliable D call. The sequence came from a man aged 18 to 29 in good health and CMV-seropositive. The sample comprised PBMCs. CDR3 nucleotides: TGTGCCAGCAGCTTGGGCCAGGCAACTAATGAAAAACTGTTTTTT. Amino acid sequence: CASSLGQATNEKLFF.